The 24 T cell receptor beta chains below were found in one sample sequenced in a study of cytomegalovirus exposure and HLA in healthy donors. The PCR had 60 Vbeta and 13 Jbeta primers. Using immunoSEQ multiplex PCR, the repertoire was profiled, and TCRdb retains in-frame clones only, with some absent. The table includes fewer than 140,000 clones, about 70% detected once. The sequenced sample consisted of PBMCs. These receptors all come from a female donor in good health and CMV-seronegative.

This clone was seen more than once but under ten times. The V and J genes are TRBV28 and TRBJ1-2; tentative D call: TRBD1 (5 bases). The length of the CDR3 is 12 residues. Germline CDR1 reads MDHEN; CDR2 reads SYDVKM. The V and J ends lost 6 bases and 8 bases respectively, with 13 bases between them. The DNA of the CDR3 is TGTGCCAGCAGATCTACAGGAGGGGGCTACACCTTC. Protein sequence: CASRSTGGGYTF.

The rearrangement joins TRBV6-1 to TRBJ2-3; 11 nucleotides line up with TRBD1. Trimming cost V 6 bases and J 5 bases; bases outside gene matches: 4. The CDR3 is made up of 14 amino acids. Germline V gene data show CDR1 as MNHNS and CDR2 as SASEGT. The CDR3 reads CASSGQGAIDTQYF. The CDR3 coding sequence is TGTGCCAGCAGCGGACAGGGGGCGATAGATACGCAGTATTTT.

The V call is TRBV25-1, the J call TRBJ1-4, with D perhaps TRBD1 (6 bases). The CDR3 loop spans 16 amino acids. CDR1 MGHDK and CDR2 SYGVNS come from the germline V gene. V gave up 5 bases and J gave up 14 bases, with 27 bases separating them. DNA of the CDR3: TGTGCCAGCAGTCCCCCTAAGGGGGGGGGCCGGGTGAGGCTGTTTTTT. This translates into CASSPPKGGGRVRLFF.

The rearrangement joins TRBV5-1 to TRBJ2-1; the D gene is possibly TRBD1 (5 bases). V was clipped by 0 bases and J by 4 bases, with 11 bases between them. Germline V gene sequence: CDR1 SGHRS, CDR2 YFSETQ. CDR3 length equals 15 residues. CDR3 coding DNA: TGCGCCAGCAGCTTGGCTTCAGGGAATTACAATGAGCAGTTCTTC. Translating it yields CASSLASGNYNEQFF.

In its sample, this clone was seen once. The V gene is TRBV18, the J gene TRBJ2-7; TRBD2 matches 8 bases. CDR1 is KGHSH and CDR2 is LQKENI in the germline V gene. The CDR3 is made up of 15 amino acids. The V gene end was trimmed by 2 bases and the J gene end by 0 bases; junction bases not matched to a gene: 3. The CDR3 sequence is CASSPGAGASYEQYF. CDR3 nucleotide sequence: TGTGCCAGCTCACCAGGAGCGGGAGCCTCCTACGAGCAGTACTTC.

Only a few counts were recorded for this clone. The J gene is TRBJ1-5, the V gene TRBV6-5, with unresolved D. CDR1 and CDR2 (germline): MNHEY, SVGAGI. The V and J ends lost 0 bases and 6 bases respectively, with 6 bases between them. CDR3 length equals 13 residues. CDR3 bases: TGTGCCAGCAGTTACTCGAGTGGTCAGCCCCAGCATTTT. It encodes CASSYSSGQPQHF.

This sequence joins TRBV10-1 and TRBJ2-2; weak D call: TRBD2 (6 bases). CDR1 is WNHNN, CDR2 SYGVQD, per germline (reference sequence). The CDR3 is made up of 17 amino acids. The V and J ends lost 5 bases and 6 bases respectively, with 22 bases between them. The CDR3 sequence: CASSNPSGPNGAGELFF. The CDR3 DNA reads as TGCGCCAGCAGTAATCCAAGCGGGCCGAACGGGGCCGGGGAGCTGTTTTTT.

This clone was seen a handful of times. V is TRBV7-9 and J is TRBJ1-1, with 11 bases lining up with TRBD1. Trimming removed 2 bases from V and 4 bases from J; junction bases left unmatched: 12. Germline CDR1 and CDR2: SEHNR and FQNEAQ (reference sequence). CDR3 length: 18 residues. The CDR3 is CASSLRPGQGASRTEAFF. In DNA form, the CDR3 reads TGTGCCAGCAGCTTACGCCCCGGACAGGGGGCGAGTCGCACTGAAGCTTTCTTT.

The chain combines TRBV19 with TRBJ2-2; D uncertain. Deletions cut 6 bases from V and 5 bases from J, with 16 bases between. Germline V gene data show CDR1 as LNHDA and CDR2 as SQIVND (reference sequence). This CDR3 is built from 15 residues. CDR3 sequence reads: CASSPPFRSTGELFF. In nucleotides, the CDR3 is TGTGCCAGTAGCCCCCCCTTTCGTTCGACCGGGGAGCTGTTTTTT.

There are a few counts of this clone. The chain combines TRBV10-1 with TRBJ2-1; D is perhaps TRBD1 (6 bases). The germline gives CDR1 WNHNN, CDR2 SYGVQD (reference sequence). The germline V and J ends were trimmed by 3 bases and 3 bases, with 9 bases remaining between them. The CDR3 totals 14 residues. The CDR3 DNA sequence: TGCGCCAGCAGTGAAAACAGGGACTACAATGAGCAGTTCTTC. Amino acid sequence: CASSENRDYNEQFF.

This chain's CDR3 is CASSTYGLSSIHEQYF. The CDR3 nucleotides read TGTGCCAGCAGCACATATGGGCTGTCTAGCATCCACGAGCAGTACTTC. This sequence joins TRBV7-2 and TRBJ2-7; possibly TRBD2 for D (5 bases). The V end was cut by 5 bases, the J end by 5 bases, with 22 bases between. The length of the CDR3 is 16 residues. From germline, CDR1 is SGHTA and CDR2 FQGNSA.

V usage is TRBV27 and J usage is TRBJ1-2; a possible D gene is TRBD1 (6 bases). The V end was cut by 4 bases, the J end by 4 bases, with 16 bases between. This CDR3 contains 15 residues. Looked up from germline, CDR1 is MNHEY and CDR2 is SMNVEV (reference sequence). CDR3 sequence reads: CASSSLVGQFYGYTF. Written as DNA, the CDR3 is TGTGCCAGCAGTTCGCTTGTGGGACAATTCTATGGCTACACCTTC.

The chain joins TRBV19 to TRBJ1-1; D may be TRBD1 (6 bases). This CDR3 spans 15 amino acids. CDR1 LNHDA and CDR2 SQIVND come from the germline V gene (reference sequence). Trimming removed 4 bases from V and 0 bases from J, with 12 bases in between. The CDR3, as DNA: TGTGCCAGTAGTACGCCGGGACACATGAACACTGAAGCTTTCTTT. This gives the protein CASSTPGHMNTEAFF.

CDR3 protein: CASSGTGFREKLFF. CDR3 coding DNA: TGTGCCAGCAGTGGTACGGGGTTTCGGGAAAAACTGTTTTTT. V gene TRBV6-1 combines with J gene TRBJ1-4; no firm D call. V was trimmed by 4 bases and J by 8 bases, leaving 14 bases between them. From germline, CDR1 is MNHNS and CDR2 SASEGT. The CDR3 loop spans 14 amino acids.

A note on this clone: One end of the junction is discordant with germline, which a read error may explain. The rearrangement uses TRBV7-9 and TRBJ2-5; 10 bases fit TRBD2. Looked up from germline, CDR1 is SEHNR and CDR2 is FQNEAQ (reference sequence). The CDR3 has 16 residues. The CDR3 bases are TGTGCCAGCAGATTAGGCAGCGGGAGGGTCCAAGAGACCCAGTACTTC. Translated: CASRLGSGRVQETQYF.

The V and J genes are TRBV27 and TRBJ2-3; 11 bases align to TRBD1. The V segment lost 5 bases and the J segment 3 bases; nucleotides outside the gene matches: 4. The CDR3 has 15 amino acids. The germline gives CDR1 MNHEY, CDR2 SMNVEV (reference sequence). In DNA form, the CDR3 reads TGTGCCAGCAGTCTCCGGGACAGGGGGACAGATACGCAGTATTTT. It encodes CASSLRDRGTDTQYF.

As DNA, the CDR3 is TGCGCCAGCAGCGTCCTAGCGGGAGACTCCGAGCAGTACTTC. Translation gives CASSVLAGDSEQYF. This chain connects TRBV5-1 to TRBJ2-5, with 10 bases lining up with TRBD2. The J call may be in error: the DNA end matches TRBJ2-7 better. Germline loops: CDR1 SGHRS, CDR2 YFSETQ. The CDR3 covers 14 residues.

This clone turned up a few times. The rearrangement uses TRBV5-4 and TRBJ2-5; 10 bases agree with TRBD1. V shed 3 bases, J shed 5 bases, and the junction held 13 bases outside the gene matches. Germline CDR1 SGHNT, CDR2 YYREEE (reference sequence). The CDR3 length is 17 residues. Here the CDR3 DNA reads TGTGCCAGCAGCTCTCCGGGACAGGGGCCTGTGGGGGAGACCCAGTACTTC. This gives the protein CASSSPGQGPVGETQYF. Supplemented by reference TRBV5-4 and TRBJ2-5, the full variable domain reads ETGVTQSPTHLIKTRGQQVTLRCSSQSGHNTVSWYQQALGQGPQFIFQYYREEENGRGNFPPRFSGLQFPNYSSELNVNALELDDSALYLCASSSPGQGPVGETQYFGPGTRLLVL.

This rearrangement joins TRBV19 to TRBJ2-5; 8 bases match TRBD1. J lost 5 bases, V lost 4 bases, and 12 bases had no gene match. This CDR3 comprises 16 residues. Germline V gene lookup returns CDR1 LNHDA and CDR2 SQIVND (reference sequence). The CDR3 DNA sequence: TGTGCCAGTAGTACTCGGACAGGGATGGTGGTCGAGACCCAGTACTTC. This translates into CASSTRTGMVVETQYF.

The rearrangement uses TRBV5-4 and TRBJ2-5, with TRBD2 matching over 11 bases. CDR1 and CDR2 from the germline V gene are SGHNT and YYREEE (reference sequence). V gave up 2 bases and J gave up 3 bases; unmatched junction bases: 15. CDR3 length: 19 residues. DNA of the CDR3: TGTGCCAGCAGCTTTTTTAGCGGGAGGGCCAGAGTTGTTGAAGAGACCCAGTACTTC. Translation: CASSFFSGRARVVEETQYF.

The V call is TRBV27, the J call TRBJ2-5, with D possibly TRBD1 on 6 matching bases. V lost 6 bases and J 2 bases, leaving 13 bases between the germline ends. The CDR3 loop spans 14 amino acids. From germline, CDR1 is MNHEY and CDR2 SMNVEV (reference sequence). In DNA, the CDR3 is TGTGCCAGCAGGCCCACAGGGCGACAAGAGACCCAGTACTTC. Amino acids: CASRPTGRQETQYF.

The chain combines TRBV2 with TRBJ1-2; D not certain. CDR1 and CDR2 from the germline V gene are SNHLY and FYNNEI. CDR3 length equals 12 residues. V lost 7 bases and J lost 5, with 11 bases in between. The chain's CDR3 is CASTPTTYGYTF. Here the CDR3 DNA reads TGTGCCAGCACCCCCACCACATATGGCTACACCTTC.

The V call is TRBV7-6, the J call TRBJ2-3; TRBD2 matches at 12 bases. Germline loops: CDR1 SGHVS, CDR2 FNYEAQ. This CDR3 has 16 amino acids. The J segment lost 5 bases and the V segment lost 5 bases, leaving 8 bases of the junction unmatched. The CDR3 sequence is CASSHLLAGGGDTQYF. DNA of the CDR3: TGTGCCAGCAGCCACCTCCTAGCGGGAGGGGGAGATACGCAGTATTTT.

The chain combines TRBV5-1 with TRBJ2-5; unclear D gene. Trimming took off 3 bases at V and 2 bases at J, with 14 bases between the two ends. CDR1 is SGHRS, CDR2 YFSETQ, per germline. This CDR3 region has 15 residues. The CDR3 bases are TGCGCCAGCAGCTCCGATGTAGTATCTCAAGAGACCCAGTACTTC. Translated: CASSSDVVSQETQYF.